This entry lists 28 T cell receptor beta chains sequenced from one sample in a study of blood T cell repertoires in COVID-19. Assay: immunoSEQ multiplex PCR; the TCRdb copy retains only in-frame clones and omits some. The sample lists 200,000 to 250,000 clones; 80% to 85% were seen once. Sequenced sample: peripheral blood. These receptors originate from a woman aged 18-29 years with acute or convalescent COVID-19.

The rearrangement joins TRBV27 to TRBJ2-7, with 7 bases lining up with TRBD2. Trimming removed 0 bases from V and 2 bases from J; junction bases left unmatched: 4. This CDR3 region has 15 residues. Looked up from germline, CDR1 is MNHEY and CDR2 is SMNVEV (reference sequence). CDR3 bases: TGTGCCAGCAGTTTATCCGCAGCGGGACCCTACGAGCAGTACTTC. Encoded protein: CASSLSAAGPYEQYF.

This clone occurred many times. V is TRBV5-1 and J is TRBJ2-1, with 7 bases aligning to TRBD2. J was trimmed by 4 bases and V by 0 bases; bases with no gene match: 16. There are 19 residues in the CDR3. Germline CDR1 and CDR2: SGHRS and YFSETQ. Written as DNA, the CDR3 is TGCGCCAGCAGCTTGGTTACTTCCTTCGGGACTACCGTTTACAATGAGCAGTTCTTC. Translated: CASSLVTSFGTTVYNEQFF.

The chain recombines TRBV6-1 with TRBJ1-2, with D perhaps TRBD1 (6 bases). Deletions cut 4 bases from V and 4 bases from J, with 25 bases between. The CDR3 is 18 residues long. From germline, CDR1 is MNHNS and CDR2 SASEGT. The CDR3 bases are TGTGCCAGCAGTGCACCTACAGGGAGTATCGTTCGAGGCTATGGCTACACCTTC. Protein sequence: CASSAPTGSIVRGYGYTF.

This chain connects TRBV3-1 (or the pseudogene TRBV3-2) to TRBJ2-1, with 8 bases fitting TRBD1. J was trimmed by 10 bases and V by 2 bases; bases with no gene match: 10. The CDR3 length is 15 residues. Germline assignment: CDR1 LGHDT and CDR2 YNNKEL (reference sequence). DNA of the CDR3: TGTGCCAGCAGCCAACACCCCGGGACAGGTCGGGAGCAGTTCTTC. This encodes CASSQHPGTGREQFF.

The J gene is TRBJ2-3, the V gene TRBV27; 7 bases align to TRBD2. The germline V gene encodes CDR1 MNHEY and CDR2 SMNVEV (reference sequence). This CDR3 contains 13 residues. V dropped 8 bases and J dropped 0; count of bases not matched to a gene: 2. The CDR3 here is CASGGLSTDTQYF. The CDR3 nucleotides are TGTGCCAGCGGGGGACTAAGCACAGATACGCAGTATTTT.

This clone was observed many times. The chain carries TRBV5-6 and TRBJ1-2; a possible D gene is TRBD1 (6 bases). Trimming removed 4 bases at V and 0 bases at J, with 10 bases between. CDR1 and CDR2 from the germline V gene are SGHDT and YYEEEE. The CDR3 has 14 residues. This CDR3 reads CASSRDRSNYGYTF. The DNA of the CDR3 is TGTGCCAGCAGCCGTGACAGGTCTAACTATGGCTACACCTTC.

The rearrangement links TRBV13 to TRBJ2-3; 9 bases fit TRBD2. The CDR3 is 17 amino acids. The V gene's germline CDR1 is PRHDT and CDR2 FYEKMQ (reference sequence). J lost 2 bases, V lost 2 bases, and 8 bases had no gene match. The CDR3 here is CASSLKLREGVTDTQYF. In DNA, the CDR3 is TGTGCCAGCAGCTTAAAGTTGCGGGAGGGCGTCACAGATACGCAGTATTTT.

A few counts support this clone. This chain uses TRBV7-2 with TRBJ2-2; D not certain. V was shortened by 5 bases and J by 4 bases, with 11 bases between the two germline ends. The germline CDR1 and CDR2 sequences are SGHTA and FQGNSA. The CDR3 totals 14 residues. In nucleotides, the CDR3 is TGTGCCAGCAGCCTCTTGGCCCTCACCGGGGAGCTGTTTTTT. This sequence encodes CASSLLALTGELFF.

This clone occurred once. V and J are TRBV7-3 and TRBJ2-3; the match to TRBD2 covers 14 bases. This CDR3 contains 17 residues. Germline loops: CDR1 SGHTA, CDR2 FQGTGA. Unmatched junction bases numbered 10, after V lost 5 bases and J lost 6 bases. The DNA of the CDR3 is TGTGCCAGCAGCCCCTACGGGACTAGCGGGAGTTTGGATACGCAGTATTTT. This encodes CASSPYGTSGSLDTQYF.

The CDR3, as DNA: TGTGCCAGCAGCGCCACAGGGTACGAGCAGTACTTC. Its protein is CASSATGYEQYF. The chain joins TRBV7-2 to TRBJ2-7; weak D call: TRBD1 (6 bases). Per the germline V gene, CDR1 is SGHTA and CDR2 is FQGNSA. The CDR3 extends over 12 amino acids. Trimming shortened V by 5 bases and J by 4 bases, and 9 bases separated the two germline ends.

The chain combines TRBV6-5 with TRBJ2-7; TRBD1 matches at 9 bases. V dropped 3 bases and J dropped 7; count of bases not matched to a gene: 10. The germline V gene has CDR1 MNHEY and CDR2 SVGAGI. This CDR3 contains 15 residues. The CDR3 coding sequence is TGTGCCAGCAGTTATTCGATACAGGGGGCTTGGGAGCAGTACTTC. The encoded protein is CASSYSIQGAWEQYF.

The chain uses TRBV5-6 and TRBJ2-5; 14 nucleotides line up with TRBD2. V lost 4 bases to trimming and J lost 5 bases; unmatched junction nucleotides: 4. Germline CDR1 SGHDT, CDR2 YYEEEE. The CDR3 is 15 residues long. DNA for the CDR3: TGTGCCAGCAGCAGGACTAGCGGGAGGTTGGAGACCCAGTACTTC. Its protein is CASSRTSGRLETQYF.

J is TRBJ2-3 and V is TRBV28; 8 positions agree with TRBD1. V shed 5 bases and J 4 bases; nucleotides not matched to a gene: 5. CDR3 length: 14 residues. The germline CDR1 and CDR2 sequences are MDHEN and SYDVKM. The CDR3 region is CASSPDRVSDTQYF. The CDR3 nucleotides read TGTGCCAGCAGTCCGGACAGGGTATCAGATACGCAGTATTTT.

DNA for the CDR3: TGTGCCAGCAGTTTATTTGGACGGGGTCATAATTCACCCCTCCACTTT. It specifies CASSLFGRGHNSPLHF. The chain carries TRBV28 and TRBJ1-6, with D unclear. The germline gives CDR1 MDHEN, CDR2 SYDVKM. This CDR3 has 16 amino acids. Trimming took 1 base from V and 5 from J, leaving 12 bases between them.

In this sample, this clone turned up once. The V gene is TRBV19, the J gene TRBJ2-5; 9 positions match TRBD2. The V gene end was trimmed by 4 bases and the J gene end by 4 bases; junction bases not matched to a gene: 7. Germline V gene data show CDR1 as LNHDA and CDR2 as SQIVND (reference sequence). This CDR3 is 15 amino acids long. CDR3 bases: TGTGCCAGTAGTAAGTCTAGCGGGACAACAGAGACCCAGTACTTC. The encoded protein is CASSKSSGTTETQYF.

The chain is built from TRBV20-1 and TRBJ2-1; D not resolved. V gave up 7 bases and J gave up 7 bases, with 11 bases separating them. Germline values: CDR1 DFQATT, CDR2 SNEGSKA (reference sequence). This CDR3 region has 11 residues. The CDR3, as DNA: TGCAGTGTCCAAAAGAGGAATGAGCAGTTCTTC. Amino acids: CSVQKRNEQFF.

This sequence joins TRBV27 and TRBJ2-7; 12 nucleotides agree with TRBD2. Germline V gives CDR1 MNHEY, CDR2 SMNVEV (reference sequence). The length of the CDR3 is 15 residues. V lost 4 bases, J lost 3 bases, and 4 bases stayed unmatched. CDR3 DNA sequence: TGTGCCAGCAGTTCACCGACTAGCGGGAGCTACGAGCAGTACTTC. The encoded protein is CASSSPTSGSYEQYF.

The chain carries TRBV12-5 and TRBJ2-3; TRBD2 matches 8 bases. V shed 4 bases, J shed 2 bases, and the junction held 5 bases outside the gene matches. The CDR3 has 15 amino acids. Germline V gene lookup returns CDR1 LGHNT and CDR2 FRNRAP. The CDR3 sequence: CASGSRAGVTDTQYF. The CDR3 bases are TGTGCTAGTGGTTCGCGAGCGGGAGTCACAGATACGCAGTATTTT.

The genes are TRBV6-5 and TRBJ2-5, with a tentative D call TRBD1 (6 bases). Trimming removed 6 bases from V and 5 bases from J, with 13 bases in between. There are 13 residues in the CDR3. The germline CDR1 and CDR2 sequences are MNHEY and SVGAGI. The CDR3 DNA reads TGTGCCAGCAGCGGACAGCTTTCGGAGACCCAGTACTTC. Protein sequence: CASSGQLSETQYF.

The DNA for the CDR3 is TGTGCCAGCAGCGCGACTAGCGCGGCCTACGAGCAGTACTTC. It specifies CASSATSAAYEQYF. The V gene is TRBV11-2, the J gene TRBJ2-7, with TRBD2 matching 8 bases. Germline CDR1 and CDR2: SGHAT and FQNNGV. CDR3 size: 14 residues. Trimming removed 5 bases from V and 2 bases from J; junction bases left unmatched: 5.

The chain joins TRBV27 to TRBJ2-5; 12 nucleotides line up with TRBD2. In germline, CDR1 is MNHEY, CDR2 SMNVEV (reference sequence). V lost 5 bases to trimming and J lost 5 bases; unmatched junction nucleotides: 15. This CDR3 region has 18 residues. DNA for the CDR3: TGTGCCAGCAGTATCTCCCTCGGACTAGCGGGAAGGGCGGAGACCCAGTACTTC. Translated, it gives CASSISLGLAGRAETQYF.

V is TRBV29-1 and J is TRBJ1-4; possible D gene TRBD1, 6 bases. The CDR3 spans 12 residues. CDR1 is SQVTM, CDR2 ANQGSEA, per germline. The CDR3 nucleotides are TGCAGTTATAGGGGGTCTAGCGAAAAACTGTTTTTT. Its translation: CSYRGSSEKLFF.

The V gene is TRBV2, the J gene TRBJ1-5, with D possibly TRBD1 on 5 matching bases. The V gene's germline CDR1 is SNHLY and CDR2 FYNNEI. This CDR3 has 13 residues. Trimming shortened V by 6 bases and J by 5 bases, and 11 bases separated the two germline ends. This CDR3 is CASRETGYQPQHF. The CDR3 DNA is TGTGCCAGCAGGGAAACAGGATATCAGCCCCAGCATTTT.

The CDR3 loop reads CASSQDQGDTGELFF. CDR3 bases: TGCGCCAGCAGCCAAGACCAGGGGGACACCGGGGAGCTGTTTTTT. The chain couples TRBV4-1 to TRBJ2-2; TRBD1 aligns across 7 bases. In germline, CDR1 is MGHRA, CDR2 YSYEKL. After removal of 0 bases from V and 3 bases from J, the junction contained 1 base not matched to a gene. This CDR3 region has 15 residues.

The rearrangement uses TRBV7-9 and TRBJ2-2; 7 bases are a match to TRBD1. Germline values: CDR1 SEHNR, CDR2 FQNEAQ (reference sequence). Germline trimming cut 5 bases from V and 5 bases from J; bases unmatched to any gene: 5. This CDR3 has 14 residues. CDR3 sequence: CASSPGTATGELFF. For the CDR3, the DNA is TGTGCCAGCAGCCCCGGGACAGCGACCGGGGAGCTGTTTTTT.

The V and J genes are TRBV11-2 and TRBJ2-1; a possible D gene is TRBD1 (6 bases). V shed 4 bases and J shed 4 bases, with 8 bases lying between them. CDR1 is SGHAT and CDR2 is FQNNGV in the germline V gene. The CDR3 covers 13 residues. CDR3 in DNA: TGTGCCAGCAGCTCAGACAGGTACAATGAGCAGTTCTTC. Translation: CASSSDRYNEQFF.

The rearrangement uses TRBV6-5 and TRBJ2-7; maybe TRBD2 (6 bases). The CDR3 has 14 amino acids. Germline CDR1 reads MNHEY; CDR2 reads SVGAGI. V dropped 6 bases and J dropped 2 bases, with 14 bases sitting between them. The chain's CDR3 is CASRARDSPYEQYF. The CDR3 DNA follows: TGTGCCAGCAGAGCCCGGGACTCCCCCTACGAGCAGTACTTC.

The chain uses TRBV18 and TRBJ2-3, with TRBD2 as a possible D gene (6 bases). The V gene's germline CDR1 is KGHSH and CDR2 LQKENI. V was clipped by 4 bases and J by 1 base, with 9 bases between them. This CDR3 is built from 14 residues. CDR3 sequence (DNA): TGTGCCAGCTCACTCGGCGGGGGCACAGATACGCAGTATTTT. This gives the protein CASSLGGGTDTQYF.